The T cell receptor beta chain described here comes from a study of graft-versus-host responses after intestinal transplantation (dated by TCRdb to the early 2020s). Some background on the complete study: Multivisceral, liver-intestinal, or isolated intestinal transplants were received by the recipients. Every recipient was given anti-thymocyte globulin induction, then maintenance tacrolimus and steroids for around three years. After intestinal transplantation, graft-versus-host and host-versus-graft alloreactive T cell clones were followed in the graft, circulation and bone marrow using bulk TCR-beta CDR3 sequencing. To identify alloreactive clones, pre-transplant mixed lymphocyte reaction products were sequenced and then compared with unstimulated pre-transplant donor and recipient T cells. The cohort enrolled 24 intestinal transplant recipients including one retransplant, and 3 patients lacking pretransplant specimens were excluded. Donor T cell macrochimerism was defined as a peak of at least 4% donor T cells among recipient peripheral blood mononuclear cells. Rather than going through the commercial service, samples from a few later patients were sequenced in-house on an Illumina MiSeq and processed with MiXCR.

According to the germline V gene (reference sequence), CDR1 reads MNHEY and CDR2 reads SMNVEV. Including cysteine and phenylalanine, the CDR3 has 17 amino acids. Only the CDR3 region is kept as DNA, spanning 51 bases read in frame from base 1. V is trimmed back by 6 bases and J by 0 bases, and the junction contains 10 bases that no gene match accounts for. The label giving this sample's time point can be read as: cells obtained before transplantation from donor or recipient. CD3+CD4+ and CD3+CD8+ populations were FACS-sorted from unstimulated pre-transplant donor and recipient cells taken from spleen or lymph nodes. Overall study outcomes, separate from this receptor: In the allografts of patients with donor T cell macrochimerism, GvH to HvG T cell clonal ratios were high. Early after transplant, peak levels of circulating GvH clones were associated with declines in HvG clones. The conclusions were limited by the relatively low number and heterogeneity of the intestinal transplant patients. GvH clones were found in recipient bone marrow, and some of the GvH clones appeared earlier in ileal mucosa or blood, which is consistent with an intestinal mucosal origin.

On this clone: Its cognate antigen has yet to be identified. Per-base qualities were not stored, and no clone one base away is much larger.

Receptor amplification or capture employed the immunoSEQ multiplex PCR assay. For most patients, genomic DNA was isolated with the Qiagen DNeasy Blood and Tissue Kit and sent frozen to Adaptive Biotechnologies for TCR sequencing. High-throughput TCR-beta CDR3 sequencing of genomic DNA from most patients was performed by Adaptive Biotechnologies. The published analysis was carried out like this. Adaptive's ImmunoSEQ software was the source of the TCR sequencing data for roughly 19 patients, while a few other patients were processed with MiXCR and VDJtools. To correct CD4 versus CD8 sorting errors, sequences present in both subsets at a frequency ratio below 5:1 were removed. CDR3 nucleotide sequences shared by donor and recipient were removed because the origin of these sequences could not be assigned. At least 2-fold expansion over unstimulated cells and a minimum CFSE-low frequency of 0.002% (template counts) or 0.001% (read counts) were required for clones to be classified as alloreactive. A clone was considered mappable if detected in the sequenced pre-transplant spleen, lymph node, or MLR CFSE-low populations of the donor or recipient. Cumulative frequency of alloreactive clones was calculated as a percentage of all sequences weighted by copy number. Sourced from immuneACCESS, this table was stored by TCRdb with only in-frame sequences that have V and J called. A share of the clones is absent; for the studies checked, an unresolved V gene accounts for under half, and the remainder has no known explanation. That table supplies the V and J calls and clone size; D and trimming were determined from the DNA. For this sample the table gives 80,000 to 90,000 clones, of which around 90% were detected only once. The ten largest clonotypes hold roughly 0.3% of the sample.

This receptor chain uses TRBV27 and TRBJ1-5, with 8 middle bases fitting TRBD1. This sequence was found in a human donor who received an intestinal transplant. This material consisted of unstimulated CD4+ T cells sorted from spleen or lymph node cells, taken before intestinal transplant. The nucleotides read TGTGCCAGCAGACCGGCTGGTCAGGGGGCTAGCAATCAGCCCCAGCATTTT. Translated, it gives CASRPAGQGASNQPQHF.